Listed here is a single T cell receptor beta chain. Its antigen is not yet known. No quality values exist for individual bases; no much larger clone is one base distant. This sample's time point label indicates: baseline before first vaccination. Vaccinee samples came from UK trials COV001 and COV002, including a single-blind randomized controlled phase 2/3 trial of AZD1222 (ChAdOx1 nCoV-19) in healthy adults. For TCRbeta chain sequencing, PBMC samples were collected from trial participants at day 0 and at day 28 after the second dose. The CDR3 regions of human TCRbeta chains were analyzed by immunosequencing. The original methods were these. Repertoire TCRs were checked for matches against a reference library of SARS-CoV-2-specific TCRs that had been generated using the MIRA antigen-specificity platform. Breadth was defined as the fraction of unique TCRs that were SARS-CoV-2-associated, and depth was defined as the fraction of total T cells that were SARS-CoV-2-associated. Using the MIRA data, each spike-specific TCR was assigned both to the spike region to which the TCR was reactive and to a CD4 or CD8 class. Log10-transformed breadth and depth values were compared by one-way ANOVA with Sidak's multiple comparisons tests. Drawn from immuneACCESS, this table holds only the in-frame rearrangements with V and J called that TCRdb kept. Clones are partly lost; checked studies trace under half to an unresolved V gene and leave the rest unexplained. The DNA was the basis for D and trimming; V, J and clone size are from that table. The sample profile shows roughly 150,000 clones; around 89% of them were found once. The ten largest make up around 2.2% of the sample.

The germline V gene supplies CDR1 SGHRS and CDR2 YFSETQ. At the junction V is shortened by 4 bases and J by 7 bases, with 20 bases in between. Taken from cysteine to phenylalanine, the CDR3 has 15 residues. Left in the record is the CDR3 DNA by itself, 45 bases read in frame from the first base. This record belongs to a study of T cell responses to AZD1222 COVID-19 vaccine (dated by TCRdb to 2020 to 2023). Background for the entire study: AZD1222 recipients with second doses at about 4 weeks or about 12 weeks were pooled, because spike-specific TCR depth and breadth did not differ between schedules. A total of 230 or so trial participants underwent TCR sequencing, of whom roughly 210 received two doses of AZD1222 and some 25 received two doses of the MenACWY control vaccine. Enrollment into the trials was organized by age into subgroups of 18-55, 56-69 and 70-plus years, and those subgroups contained approximately 160, 26 and 62 TCR-sequenced participants, respectively.

What the research found in general, with its limitations: Because no day 14 peak-response samples were available, repertoires were characterized only after the peak T cell response. Participants were mostly white British, with more females than males. The authors suggested clonal diversity may have been underestimated. In the small 56-69-year group, the increase in depth fell short of significance, most likely because of low power. CD4 TCRs associated with the vaccine covered the entire spike protein, and the dominant responses were in regions 160-218 and 743-854. Conclusions about previously exposed vaccinees are limited because only six or seven AZD1222 recipients were SARS-CoV-2 seropositive at baseline. Nearly half of unique spike-specific TCRs reportedly recognized epitopes outside regions mutated in the B.1.351 and B.1.1.7 variants. Spike-specific TCR breadth and depth rose significantly after two AZD1222 doses compared with day 0 and with MenACWY recipients.

The material sequenced was peripheral blood, taken on day 0 of AZD1222 vaccination. The clonotype originates from an adult in good health. This chain joins TRBV5-1 to TRBJ1-2; TRBD1 is a possible D gene, resting on 6 matching bases. CDR3 loop: CASSPREGWGLGYTF. The DNA reads as follows: TGCGCCAGCAGCCCCCGGGAAGGTTGGGGGCTTGGCTACACCTTC.